Sequencing of this T cell receptor (beta chain) was carried out in a study of shared T cell receptors in the human thymus. Method: immunoSEQ multiplex PCR; TCRdb's copy keeps in-frame clones and lacks some. Of about 660,000 clones in the sample, roughly 90% were seen once. The germline CDR1 and CDR2 sequences are SGHDN and FVKESK. The V and J ends lost 2 bases and 0 bases respectively, with 14 bases between them. The CDR3 runs to 17 residues. These records were also assigned to another study, of human thymus T cells. As reported in that work: Resected material from corrective heart surgery provided the thymus tissue analysed. Use of V and J genes seemed skewed within the thymic and blood repertoires.

This sequence joins TRBV14 and TRBJ2-1; TRBD1 is a possible D gene (6 bases). Material: thymocytes. The sequence was obtained from a boy in the first two years of life with a congenital heart defect. Here the CDR3 reads CASSQRAGQSSYNEQFF. In DNA form, the CDR3 reads TGTGCCAGCAGCCAACGGGCAGGACAGAGCTCCTACAATGAGCAGTTCTTC.